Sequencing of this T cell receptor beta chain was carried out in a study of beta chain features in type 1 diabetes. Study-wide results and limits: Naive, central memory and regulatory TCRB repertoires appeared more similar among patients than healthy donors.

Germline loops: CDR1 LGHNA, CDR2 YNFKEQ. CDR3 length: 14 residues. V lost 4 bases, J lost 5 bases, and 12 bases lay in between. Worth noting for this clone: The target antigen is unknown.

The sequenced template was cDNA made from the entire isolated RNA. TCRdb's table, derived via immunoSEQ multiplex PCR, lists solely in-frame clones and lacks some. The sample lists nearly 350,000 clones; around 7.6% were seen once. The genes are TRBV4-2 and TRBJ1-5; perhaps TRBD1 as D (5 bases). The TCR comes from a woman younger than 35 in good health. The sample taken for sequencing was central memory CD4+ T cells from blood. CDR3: CASSPIRDYQPQHF. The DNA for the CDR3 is TGTGCCAGCAGCCCAATCAGGGACTATCAGCCCCAGCATTTT.